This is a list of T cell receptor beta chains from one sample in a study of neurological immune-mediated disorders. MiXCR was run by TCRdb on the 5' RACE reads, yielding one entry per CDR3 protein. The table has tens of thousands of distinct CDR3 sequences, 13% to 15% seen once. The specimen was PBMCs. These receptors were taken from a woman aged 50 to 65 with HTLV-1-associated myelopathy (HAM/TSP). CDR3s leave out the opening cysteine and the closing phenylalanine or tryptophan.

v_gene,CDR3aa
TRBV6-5,VNSLRNTGELF
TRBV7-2,ASSSRTRGTDTQY
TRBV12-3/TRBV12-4,ASRSDRGANTIY
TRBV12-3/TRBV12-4,ASSLHPAYTEAF
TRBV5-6,ASSLDRASFTYEQY
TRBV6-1,VSSEYVAGSGRNTIY
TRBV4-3,ASNQVGSMNTEAF
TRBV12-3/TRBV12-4,ASSLPPVWRAGANVLT
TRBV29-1,SVARGAGTEAF
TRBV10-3,AIRSSGGGQETQY
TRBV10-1,ASSEHGRNTGELF
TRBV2,ASSGEGGEPRIDQPQH
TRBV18,ASSFRTDLLGANVLT
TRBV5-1,ASSADLLGGELF
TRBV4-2,ASSPRQGGDSPLH
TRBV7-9,ASSLEGQGFQPQH
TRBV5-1,ASSSGQPNNEQF
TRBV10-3,AISGSGTGSGNEQF
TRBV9,ASSPGTAFYGYT
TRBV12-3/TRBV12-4,ASSSDGGTYNEQF
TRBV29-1,SGIDGETQY
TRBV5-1,ASSPQVGKENTIY
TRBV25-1,ASSPRTGTLTNYGYT
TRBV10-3,AIRQGLVNTEAF
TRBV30,ARGQGAGELF
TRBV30,AWRGTGGDGYT
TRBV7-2,ASSLDRNQPQH
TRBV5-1,ASKRGGVNEQF
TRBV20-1,SVREEGQGSLRRFTEAF
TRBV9,ASSLQGGVRDGYT
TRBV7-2,ASSLGGVNTEAF
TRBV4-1,ASSQALNQPQH
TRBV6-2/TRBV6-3,ASRPLGQTKSEAF
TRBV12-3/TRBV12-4,ASSSTGALNIQY
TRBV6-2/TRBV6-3,ATLDDGNTIY
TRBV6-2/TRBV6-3,ASSTTGEQY
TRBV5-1,ASSPGAGFSDAQF
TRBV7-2,ASSLAGPNEQY
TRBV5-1,ASRAATGRTETQY
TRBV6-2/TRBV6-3,ASSSGLVPQY